These 28 T cell receptor beta chains were sequenced from one sample in a study of cytomegalovirus exposure and HLA in healthy donors. The PCR made use of 60 Vbeta and 13 Jbeta primers. The repertoire was sequenced with immunoSEQ multiplex PCR; TCRdb's copy has only in-frame clones and lacks some. Among over 100,000 clones, around 80% were seen once, and the ten largest hold under 6%. The material sequenced was PBMCs. The receptors originated from a man aged 25-45 years in good health and CMV-seronegative.

CDR3 DNA: TGTGCCAGCAGGTACAGGGGGAGAGAGACCCAGTACTTC. Amino acids: CASRYRGRETQYF. The chain couples TRBV6-5 to TRBJ2-5; 8 bases are shared with TRBD1. Trimming cost V 6 bases and J 4 bases; bases outside gene matches: 4. The CDR3 is 13 amino acids. Per the germline V gene, CDR1 is MNHEY and CDR2 is SVGAGI.

The chain couples TRBV7-6 to TRBJ2-5, with 11 bases lining up with TRBD2. The CDR3 is 15 residues long. Germline V gene sequence: CDR1 SGHVS, CDR2 FNYEAQ. Trimming cost V 6 bases and J 2 bases; bases outside gene matches: 5. The DNA for the CDR3 is TGTGCCAGCAGACCTACTAGCGGGGGACAAGAGACCCAGTACTTC. Its protein is CASRPTSGGQETQYF.

The rearrangement links TRBV5-5 to TRBJ1-2; TRBD1 agrees at 7 bases. The V gene end was trimmed by 5 bases and the J gene end by 5 bases; junction bases not matched to a gene: 9. CDR1 is SGHKS and CDR2 is YYEKEE in the germline V gene (reference sequence). The CDR3 totals 14 residues. CDR3 sequence reads: CASSTAGTDYGYTF. CDR3 DNA: TGTGCCAGCAGTACTGCCGGGACAGATTATGGCTACACCTTC.

The chain couples TRBV7-2 to TRBJ1-6; 8 bases fit TRBD1. V dropped 4 bases and J dropped 14; count of bases not matched to a gene: 1. This CDR3 is 11 amino acids long. In germline, CDR1 is SGHTA, CDR2 FQGNSA. The chain's CDR3 is CASSSDRALHF. CDR3 DNA: TGTGCCAGCAGCTCGGACAGGGCCCTCCACTTT.

This chain joins TRBV5-8 and TRBJ1-3, with TRBD1 matching 9 bases. Germline assignment: CDR1 SGHTS and CDR2 YDEGEE. The CDR3 length is 16 residues. V lost 1 base, J lost 4 bases, and 6 bases stayed unmatched. CDR3 coding DNA: TGTGCCAGCAGCTTGTCCTCCGGGACAGGGGGAAACACCATATATTTT. Protein sequence: CASSLSSGTGGNTIYF.

Concerning this clone itself: Mismatch with germline at one junction end may stem from a read error. V is TRBV5-1 and J is TRBJ2-7; TRBD2 might be the D (6 bases). Germline assignment: CDR1 SGHRS and CDR2 YFSETQ. The CDR3 runs to 13 residues. The CDR3 coding sequence is TGCGCCAGCAGCGGTAGCGGAGGCTACGAGCAATACTTC. Translation: CASSGSGGYEQYF.

The chain recombines TRBV6-5 with TRBJ1-2; no reliable D call. Per the germline V gene, CDR1 is MNHEY and CDR2 is SVGAGI. This CDR3 has 12 amino acids. V lost 8 bases, J lost 9 bases, and 16 bases lay in between. This CDR3 reads CASGTPRHRYTF. CDR3 nucleotides: TGTGCCAGCGGCACACCCCGACACCGCTACACCTTC.

The rearrangement uses TRBV2 and TRBJ2-6; the match to TRBD2 covers 7 bases. Germline V gene data show CDR1 as SNHLY and CDR2 as FYNNEI. The J segment lost 2 bases and the V segment lost 6 bases, leaving 7 bases of the junction unmatched. CDR3 length equals 16 residues. CDR3 nucleotides: TGTGCCAGCAGCGCCCGGGGGAGGGCTGGGGCCAACGTCCTGACTTTC. Its translation is CASSARGRAGANVLTF. Full variable domain (outside the CDR3, taken from reference TRBV2 and TRBJ2-6): EPEVTQTPSHQVTQMGQEVILRCVPISNHLYFYWYRQILGQKVEFLVSFYNNEISEKSEIFDDQFSVERPDGSNFTLKIRSTKLEDSAMYFCASSARGRAGANVLTFGAGSRLTVL.

The count of this clone is one. The rearrangement links TRBV6-1 to TRBJ2-7; 11 positions match TRBD1. The CDR3 is made up of 14 amino acids. V gave up 7 bases and J gave up 3 bases; unmatched junction bases: 5. Per germline, CDR1 MNHNS and CDR2 SASEGT. For the CDR3, the DNA is TGTGCCAGCATGGGACAGGGGGGTGACTACGAGCAGTACTTC. It translates to CASMGQGGDYEQYF.

This sequence joins TRBV2 and TRBJ1-6; 10 bases map to TRBD1. Trimming cost V 10 bases and J 7 bases; bases outside gene matches: 4. Germline V gene sequence: CDR1 SNHLY, CDR2 FYNNEI. The CDR3 sequence is 13 residues long. The CDR3 nucleotides read TGTGCCACCCGGGGACAGGGGAATTCACCCCTCCACTTT. Protein product: CATRGQGNSPLHF.

In DNA, the CDR3 is TGTGCCAGCAGCTTTAAATCTGCGGCTGAAGCTTTCTTT. Amino acids: CASSFKSAAEAFF. The rearrangement joins TRBV7-2 to TRBJ1-1, with unresolved D. V was shortened by 3 bases and J by 6 bases, with 11 bases between the two germline ends. CDR3 length: 13 residues. CDR1 and CDR2 (germline): SGHTA, FQGNSA. Variable domain in full (rest from reference TRBV7-2 and TRBJ1-1): GAGVSQSPSNKVTEKGKDVELRCDPISGHTALYWYRQSLGQGLEFLIYFQGNSAPDKSGLPSDRFSAERTGGSVSTLTIQRTQQEDSAVYLCASSFKSAAEAFFGQGTRLTVV.

This chain links TRBV15 with TRBJ2-1, with 9 bases matching TRBD1. The CDR3 runs to 14 residues. CDR1 LNHNV and CDR2 YYDKDF come from the germline V gene (reference sequence). V was clipped by 8 bases and J by 3 bases; unmatched bases: 5. The CDR3 loop is CATSGDRVYNEQFF. Written as DNA, the CDR3 is TGTGCCACCTCAGGGGACAGGGTCTACAATGAGCAGTTCTTC.

The J gene is TRBJ2-1, the V gene TRBV10-3; a weak D match, TRBD2 (6 bases). From germline, CDR1 is ENHRY and CDR2 SYGVKD. V was cut by 4 bases and J by 2 bases, with 9 bases left in between. The CDR3 contains 14 residues. In DNA form, the CDR3 reads TGTGCCATCAGTGTTGGGGGGACCTACAATGAGCAGTTCTTC. This encodes CAISVGGTYNEQFF.

CDR3 sequence (DNA): TGCGCCAGCAGCCCAAGACTGCCTGCAACTAATGAAAAACTGTTTTTT. Translated, it gives CASSPRLPATNEKLFF. The genes are TRBV4-3 and TRBJ1-4, with D unresolved. Germline loops: CDR1 LGHNA, CDR2 YSLEER. This CDR3 is built from 16 residues. V shed 4 bases and J shed 0 bases, with 12 bases lying between them.

The chain couples TRBV9 to TRBJ2-7; D is uncertain. This CDR3 comprises 12 residues. V lost 0 bases, J lost 3 bases, and 4 bases lay in between. The germline V gene encodes CDR1 SGDLS and CDR2 YYNGEE. The CDR3 loop is CASSVDGYEQYF. CDR3 DNA sequence: TGTGCCAGCAGCGTAGACGGCTACGAGCAGTACTTC.

V gene TRBV28 combines with J gene TRBJ2-4, with 7 bases matching TRBD1. The length of the CDR3 is 15 residues. The germline V gene encodes CDR1 MDHEN and CDR2 SYDVKM. The V segment lost 6 bases and the J segment 4 bases; nucleotides outside the gene matches: 9. The CDR3 reads CASSYLQGVKNIQYF. In DNA form, the CDR3 reads TGTGCCAGCAGCTACTTGCAGGGGGTGAAAAACATTCAGTACTTC.

This clone turned up a few times. The chain combines TRBV5-1 with TRBJ2-7, with TRBD2 as a possible D gene (6 bases). This CDR3 contains 14 residues. CDR1 SGHRS and CDR2 YFSETQ come from the germline V gene. The V end lost 5 bases, the J end lost 7 bases, and 19 bases lay between the germline ends. This CDR3 is CASRGSRDSQEQYF. DNA for the CDR3: TGCGCCAGCAGGGGCTCGCGGGACTCTCAAGAGCAGTACTTC.

The chain is built from TRBV10-3 and TRBJ2-7; TRBD2 matches at 7 bases. V dropped 0 bases and J dropped 7; count of bases not matched to a gene: 9. Germline-derived CDR1 and CDR2 are ENHRY and SYGVKD. The CDR3 is 15 amino acids. The CDR3 nucleotides are TGTGCCATCAGTGAGTCTGGGGGGGGGTCTGGGGAGCAGTACTTC. Translation: CAISESGGGSGEQYF.

The V and J genes are TRBV28 and TRBJ1-2; D is perhaps TRBD1 (5 bases). V was pared by 2 bases and J by 7 bases, with 11 bases between. Germline lookup yields CDR1 MDHEN and CDR2 SYDVKM. The CDR3 spans 13 residues. Written as DNA, the CDR3 is TGTGCCAGCAGTTTAGTGCAGGGTGTTGGCTACACCTTC. Protein product: CASSLVQGVGYTF.

The chain links TRBV4-2 to TRBJ2-7; D unresolved. CDR1 is LGHNA, CDR2 YNFKEQ, per germline. With 1 base removed from V and 4 bases from J, the gap between germline ends came to 11 bases. The CDR3 consists of 14 residues. CDR3 sequence reads: CASSQVPQTYEQYF. For the CDR3, the DNA is TGTGCCAGCAGCCAAGTGCCACAAACGTACGAGCAGTACTTC.

This sequence joins TRBV7-9 and TRBJ2-1; 7 bases align to TRBD2. The ends lost 5 bases at V and 10 bases at J; junction bases unmatched: 2. The length of the CDR3 is 11 residues. Germline CDR1 reads SEHNR; CDR2 reads FQNEAQ (reference sequence). CDR3 DNA sequence: TGTGCCAGCAGCCCCGGGGGGGAGCAGTTCTTC. It yields the protein CASSPGGEQFF. The whole variable domain, remainder taken from reference TRBV7-9 and TRBJ2-1, is DTGVSQNPRHKITKRGQNVTFRCDPISEHNRLYWYRQTLGQGPEFLTYFQNEAQLEKSRLLSDRFSAERPKGSFSTLEIQRTEQGDSAMYLCASSPGGEQFFGPGTRLTVL.

The chain has TRBV6-6 and TRBJ2-7, with a weak D call TRBD1 (6 bases). V lost 2 bases and J 0 bases, leaving 8 bases between the germline ends. Germline CDR1 and CDR2: MNHNY and SVGAGI (reference sequence). The CDR3 spans 14 residues. The CDR3 spells CASSYGDISYEQYF. CDR3 DNA sequence: TGTGCCAGCAGTTACGGGGACATCTCCTACGAGCAGTACTTC.

The chain is built from TRBV29-1 and TRBJ1-2; no firm D call. Per germline, CDR1 SQVTM and CDR2 ANQGSEA. CDR3 length: 14 residues. V lost 4 bases to trimming and J lost 3 bases, with 15 bases between them. The CDR3 DNA reads as TGCAGCGTTGTTCCCGACTCGTATGACTATGGCTACACCTTC. Translation gives CSVVPDSYDYGYTF.

The chain links TRBV21-1 to TRBJ1-5; the D call TRBD1 from the table was never checked on the DNA. TRBV21-1 is noted as a pseudogene. The length of the CDR3 is 17 residues. In DNA, the CDR3 is TGTGCCAGCAGCAAAGCGCGTCGTGGGGGCTACAATCAGCCCCAGCATTTT. It codes for CASSKARRGGYNQPQHF.

The rearrangement uses TRBV18 and TRBJ1-1; D might be TRBD1 (5 bases). The CDR3 is 13 amino acids. Germline values: CDR1 KGHSH, CDR2 LQKENI. V was pared by 3 bases and J by 6 bases, with 11 bases between. The CDR3 sequence: CASSPYGGAEAFF. The CDR3 nucleotides are TGTGCCAGCTCACCCTACGGGGGGGCTGAAGCTTTCTTT.

The chain uses TRBV29-1 and TRBJ2-5; D may be TRBD1 (6 bases). Germline V CDR1 and CDR2: SQVTM, ANQGSEA. This CDR3 has 13 residues. Trimming pared 6 bases from V and 2 bases from J, leaving 13 bases between. CDR3 residues: CSVRGTLQETQYF. The CDR3 nucleotides read TGCAGCGTCAGAGGGACACTACAAGAGACCCAGTACTTC.

The genes are TRBV2 and TRBJ1-2, with TRBD1 matching over 8 bases. The CDR3 length is 15 residues. V shed 2 bases, J shed 4 bases, and the junction held 6 bases outside the gene matches. CDR1 is SNHLY, CDR2 FYNNEI, per germline. CDR3 bases: TGTGCCAGCAGTGAACTCGGGACAGGCCTCTATGGCTACACCTTC. Its translation: CASSELGTGLYGYTF. The complete variable domain, with remaining parts taken from reference TRBV2 and TRBJ1-2, reads EPEVTQTPSHQVTQMGQEVILRCVPISNHLYFYWYRQILGQKVEFLVSFYNNEISEKSEIFDDQFSVERPDGSNFTLKIRSTKLEDSAMYFCASSELGTGLYGYTFGSGTRLTVV.

As for this clone: An end of the junction does not agree with germline; a read error may underlie this. In the same sample, other DNA sequences code for this CDR3. The V gene is TRBV4-2, the J gene TRBJ1-1, with a tentative D call TRBD1 (5 bases). The CDR3 runs to 17 residues. CDR1 is LGHNA, CDR2 YNFKEQ, per germline. CDR3 DNA sequence: TGTGCCAGCAGCCAAGATGTTAGTCGCAGGGTGAACACTGAAGCCTTCTTT. Its translation: CASSQDVSRRVNTEAFF.